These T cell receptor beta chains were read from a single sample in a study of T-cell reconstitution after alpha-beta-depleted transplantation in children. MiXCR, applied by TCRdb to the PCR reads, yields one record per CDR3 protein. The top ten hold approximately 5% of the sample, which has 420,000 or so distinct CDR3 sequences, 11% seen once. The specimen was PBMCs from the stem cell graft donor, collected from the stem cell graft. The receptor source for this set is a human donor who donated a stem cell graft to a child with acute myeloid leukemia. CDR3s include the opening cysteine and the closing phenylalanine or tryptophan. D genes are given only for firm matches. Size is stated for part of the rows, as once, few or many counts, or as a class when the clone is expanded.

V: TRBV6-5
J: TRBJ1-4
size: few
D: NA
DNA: TGTGCCAGCAGTTACGATTGGGCGGCTGCAACTAATGAAAAACTGTTTTTT
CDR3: CASSYDWAAATNEKLFF

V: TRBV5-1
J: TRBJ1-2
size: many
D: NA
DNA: TGCGCCAGCAGCTTGGCCGCAGGACCTAACTATGGCTACACCTTC
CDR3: CASSLAAGPNYGYTF

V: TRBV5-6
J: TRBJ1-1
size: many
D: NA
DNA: TGTGCCAGCAGCTTGCGAGGGGACTTCAGGGCCATGAACACTGAAGCTTTCTTT
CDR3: CASSLRGDFRAMNTEAFF

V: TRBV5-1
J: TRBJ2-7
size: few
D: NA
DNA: TGCGCCAGCAGCTACCGCGCGACAGACGGCTACGAGCAGTACTTC
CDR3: CASSYRATDGYEQYF

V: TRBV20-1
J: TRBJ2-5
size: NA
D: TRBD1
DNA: TGCAGTGCTGCCACAGGGGGCACAGAGACCCAGTACTTC
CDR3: CSAATGGTETQYF

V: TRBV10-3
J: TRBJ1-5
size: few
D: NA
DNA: TGTGCCATCGGCGAACGCAATCAGCCCCAGCATTTT
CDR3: CAIGERNQPQHF

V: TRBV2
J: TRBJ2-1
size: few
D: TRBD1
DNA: TGTGCCAGCAGTAGGACAGGGTTCGATGAGCAGTTCTTC
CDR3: CASSRTGFDEQFF

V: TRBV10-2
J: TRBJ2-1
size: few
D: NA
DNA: TGCGCCAGCAGCCCGGTGGTCAATGAGCAGTTCTTC
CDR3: CASSPVVNEQFF

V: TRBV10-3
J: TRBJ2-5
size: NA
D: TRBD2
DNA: TGTGCCATCAGCGTAGCGGGATTAGAAGAGACCCAGTACTTC
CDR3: CAISVAGLEETQYF

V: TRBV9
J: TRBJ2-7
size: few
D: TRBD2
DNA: TGTGCCAGCAGCGTAGGTGTGCTAGCGGGGTCCTACGAGCAGTACTTC
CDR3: CASSVGVLAGSYEQYF

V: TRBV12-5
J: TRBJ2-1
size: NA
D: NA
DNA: TGTGCTAGTGGTTTGGTTTGGGGCAATGAGCAGTTCTTC
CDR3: CASGLVWGNEQFF

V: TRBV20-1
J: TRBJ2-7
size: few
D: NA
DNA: TGCAGTGCTCAGGACTTGGCGGGCCGAGAGCAGTACTTC
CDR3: CSAQDLAGREQYF

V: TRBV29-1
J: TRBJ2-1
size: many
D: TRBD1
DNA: TGCAGCGTCGCCGGGACAGGGGAAGGTGAGCAGTTCTTC
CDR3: CSVAGTGEGEQFF

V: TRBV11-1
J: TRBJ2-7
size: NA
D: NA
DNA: TGTGCCAGCAGCTCGTCTTATTCCGGGACGGAGTCCTACGAGCAGTACTTC
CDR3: CASSSSYSGTESYEQYF

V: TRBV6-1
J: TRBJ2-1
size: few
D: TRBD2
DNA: TGTGCCAGCAGTGAAGCGACTAGCGGGCGGGTTGAGCAGTTCTTC
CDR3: CASSEATSGRVEQFF

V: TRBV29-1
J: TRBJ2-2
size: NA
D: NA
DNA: TGCAGCGTTGGCGAGGCCGGGGAGCTGTTTTTT
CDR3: CSVGEAGELFF

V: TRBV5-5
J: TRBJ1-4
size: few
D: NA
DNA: TGTGCCAGCAGCTTCGGTCTTTTTAATGAAAAACTGTTTTTT
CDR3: CASSFGLFNEKLFF

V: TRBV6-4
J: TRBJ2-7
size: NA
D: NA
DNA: TGTGCCAGCAGTCCACACCCGGGACACGGAGAGACGAGGTCAGCGCCTGGGCACCCCTACGAGCAGTACTTC
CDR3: CASSPHPGHGETRSAPGHPYEQYF

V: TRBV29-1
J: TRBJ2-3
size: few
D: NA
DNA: TGCAGCGCCTCTAGTGGTCGGGATACGCAGTATTTT
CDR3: CSASSGRDTQYF

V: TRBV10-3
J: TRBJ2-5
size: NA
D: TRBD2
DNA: TGTGCCATCAGTGAGTACAGAGGACTAGCGGAGGCGGCCCAAGAGACCCAGTACTTC
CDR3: CAISEYRGLAEAAQETQYF

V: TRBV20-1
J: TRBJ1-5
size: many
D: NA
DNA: TGCAGTGCTAGAGGTCCAGGGGAGCCACATCAGCCCCAGCATTTT
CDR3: CSARGPGEPHQPQHF

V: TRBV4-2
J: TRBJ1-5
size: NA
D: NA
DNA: TGTGCCAGCAGCCAGCCCAGTAGCAATCAGCCCCAGCATTTT
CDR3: CASSQPSSNQPQHF

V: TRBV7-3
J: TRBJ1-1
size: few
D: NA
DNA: TGTGCCAGCAGCCCCAATCCGCCGGTCACTGAAGCTTTCTTT
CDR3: CASSPNPPVTEAFF

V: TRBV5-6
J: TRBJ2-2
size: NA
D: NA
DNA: TGTGCCAGCAGCTTACAGGGACTCCGGAACACCGGGGAGCTGTTTTTT
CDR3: CASSLQGLRNTGELFF

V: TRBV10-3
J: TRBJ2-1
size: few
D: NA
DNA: TGTGCCATCAGTGAACGTCTCGAAAACAATGAGCAGTTCTTC
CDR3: CAISERLENNEQFF

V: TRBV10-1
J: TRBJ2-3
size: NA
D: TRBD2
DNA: TGCGCCAGCAGTGAAGGACTAGCGGGGAAAGATACGCAGTATTTT
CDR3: CASSEGLAGKDTQYF

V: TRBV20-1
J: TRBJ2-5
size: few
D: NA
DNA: TGCAGTGCTAGAGATTGGGGGGCAGGGCAAGAGACCCAGTACTTC
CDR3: CSARDWGAGQETQYF

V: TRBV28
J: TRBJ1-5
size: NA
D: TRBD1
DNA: TGTGCCAGCAGTTTATGGGGACAGGGGAGCAATCAGCCCCAGCATTTT
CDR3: CASSLWGQGSNQPQHF

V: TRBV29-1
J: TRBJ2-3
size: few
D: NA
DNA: TGCAGTGTACAGGGAAACACAGATACGCAGTATTTT
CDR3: CSVQGNTDTQYF

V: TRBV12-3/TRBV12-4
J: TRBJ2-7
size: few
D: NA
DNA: TGTGCCAGCAGTTTAGCCTTAAGCTCCTACGAGCAGTACTTC
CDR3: CASSLALSSYEQYF

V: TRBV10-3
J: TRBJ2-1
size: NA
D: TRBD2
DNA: TGTGCCATCAGCCGAGCGGGAGGGTTCTACAATGAGCAGTTCTTC
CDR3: CAISRAGGFYNEQFF

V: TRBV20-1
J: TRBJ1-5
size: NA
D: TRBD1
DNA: TGCAGTGCAGGGGGCAGGGGGCCTCAGCCCCAGCATTTT
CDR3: CSAGGRGPQPQHF

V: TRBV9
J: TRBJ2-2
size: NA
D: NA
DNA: TGTGCCAGCAGCGTTGATAGGAGGACCGGGGAGCTGTTTTTT
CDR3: CASSVDRRTGELFF

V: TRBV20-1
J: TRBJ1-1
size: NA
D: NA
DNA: NA
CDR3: CSARVGSGSPKVFF

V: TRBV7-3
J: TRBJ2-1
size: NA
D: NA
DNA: TGTGCCAGCAGCTTAATTGGGTCGCAGGGGTGGCATGAGCAGTTCTTC
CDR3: CASSLIGSQGWHEQFF